The TCR beta chain described here comes from a study of cytomegalovirus exposure and HLA in healthy donors. Using immunoSEQ multiplex PCR, the repertoire was profiled, and TCRdb retains in-frame clones only, with some absent. The profile covers 130,000 to 150,000 clones, with 85% to 90% appearing a single time and less than 7% taken by the ten largest. Trimming took 4 bases from V and 3 from J; bases not matched to a gene: 8. Germline loops: CDR1 SGHRS, CDR2 YFSETQ. CDR3 length: 17 residues. The study's findings and limits: Subsequent analysis of the 120 or so validation repertoires found a tendency for first-cohort TCR clusters to co-occur. Reportedly, cytomegalovirus status was diagnosed with high sensitivity and specificity. Among TCR beta chains, those listed as cytomegalovirus-associated numbered some 170.

A note on this clone: Its target is unknown.

The chain joins TRBV5-1 to TRBJ2-1; 12 bases line up with TRBD2. The material sequenced was PBMCs. This receptor was taken from a woman aged 25 to 39 in good health and CMV-seropositive. DNA of the CDR3: TGCGCCAGCAGCGGGACAGCTAGCGGGAGGGGCTACAATGAGCAGTTCTTC. Residues: CASSGTASGRGYNEQFF.